This is a list of T cell receptor beta chains from one sample in a study of T cells in Graves' hyperthyroidism and ophthalmopathy. TCRdb re-called the multiplex PCR reads with MiXCR, one entry per CDR3 protein. This table has 200,000 to 250,000 distinct CDR3 sequences, 17% appearing once. Sequences were obtained from blood. Receptors were obtained from a woman aged 45 to 65 with Graves' hyperthyroidism. Both conserved end residues are part of each CDR3. A D gene is named only where the DNA matches it firmly. Size is omitted from some rows. Given values are once, few, many or a class for expanded clones.

V gene: TRBV3-1; clone size: NA; J gene: TRBJ2-7; D gene: TRBD2; CDR3 protein: CASSLSGRGVYEQCF; CDR3 DNA: TGTGCCAGCAGCCTTAGCGGGAGAGGGGTTTACGAGCAGTGCTTC
V gene: TRBV9; clone size: many; J gene: TRBJ2-5; D gene: TRBD1; CDR3 protein: CASSVFDRAEGETQYF; CDR3 DNA: TGTGCCAGCAGCGTTTTCGACAGGGCAGAGGGAGAGACCCAGTACTTC
V gene: TRBV6-1; clone size: few; J gene: TRBJ2-7; D gene: TRBD1; CDR3 protein: CASSERQGHEQYF; CDR3 DNA: TGTGCCAGCAGTGAAAGACAGGGCCACGAGCAGTACTTC
V gene: TRBV29-1; clone size: NA; J gene: TRBJ1-4; D gene: TRBD1; CDR3 protein: CSVEDRGNEKLFF; CDR3 DNA: TGCAGCGTTGAAGACAGGGGGAATGAAAAACTGTTTTTT
V gene: TRBV2; clone size: many; J gene: TRBJ2-3; D gene: TRBD2; CDR3 protein: CASSAGLADADTQYF; CDR3 DNA: TGTGCCAGCAGTGCGGGACTAGCAGACGCAGATACGCAGTATTTT
V gene: TRBV14; clone size: NA; J gene: TRBJ2-7; D gene: NA; CDR3 protein: CASSRVEYEQYF; CDR3 DNA: TGTGCCAGCAGCCGCGTAGAATACGAGCAGTACTTC
V gene: TRBV3-1; clone size: few; J gene: TRBJ2-5; D gene: TRBD1; CDR3 protein: CASSRLSGDSFQETQYF; CDR3 DNA: TGTGCCAGCAGCCGCCTATCAGGGGACAGTTTCCAAGAGACCCAGTACTTC
V gene: TRBV7-8; clone size: many; J gene: TRBJ1-2; D gene: NA; CDR3 protein: CASSSRGFGYTF; CDR3 DNA: TGTGCCAGCAGCTCACGGGGGTTTGGCTACACCTTC
V gene: TRBV29-1; clone size: NA; J gene: TRBJ1-4; D gene: NA; CDR3 protein: CSAGQINEKLFF; CDR3 DNA: TGCAGCGCCGGACAGATCAATGAAAAACTGTTTTTT
V gene: TRBV7-8; clone size: few; J gene: TRBJ2-2; D gene: TRBD2; CDR3 protein: CASTLRGGSTGELFF; CDR3 DNA: TGTGCCAGCACCCTAAGGGGAGGGAGCACCGGGGAGCTGTTTTTT
V gene: TRBV15; clone size: many; J gene: TRBJ1-1; D gene: NA; CDR3 protein: CATSRGGSAAQSFTNTEAFF; CDR3 DNA: TGTGCCACCAGCAGAGGCGGCAGTGCCGCCCAATCCTTCACAAACACTGAAGCTTTCTTT
V gene: TRBV6-5; clone size: few; J gene: TRBJ2-7; D gene: NA; CDR3 protein: CASSYSVSGGNYEQYF; CDR3 DNA: TGTGCCAGCAGTTACTCGGTTAGCGGAGGAAACTACGAGCAGTACTTC
V gene: TRBV19; clone size: few; J gene: TRBJ1-5; D gene: NA; CDR3 protein: CASTSFSTGKYQPQHF; CDR3 DNA: TGTGCCAGTACAAGCTTCTCGACAGGAAAATATCAGCCCCAGCATTTT
V gene: TRBV27; clone size: many; J gene: TRBJ2-1; D gene: NA; CDR3 protein: CASSPTGSLEQFF; CDR3 DNA: TGTGCCAGCAGTCCGACAGGAAGCCTTGAGCAGTTCTTC
V gene: TRBV10-3; clone size: NA; J gene: TRBJ1-5; D gene: TRBD1; CDR3 protein: CAISGQGFNQPQHF; CDR3 DNA: TGTGCCATCAGTGGACAGGGGTTCAATCAGCCCCAGCATTTT
V gene: TRBV29-1; clone size: many; J gene: TRBJ2-1; D gene: TRBD2; CDR3 protein: CSVVGTSYGNEQFF; CDR3 DNA: TGCAGCGTCGTAGGGACTAGTTATGGCAATGAGCAGTTCTTC
V gene: TRBV11-2; clone size: NA; J gene: TRBJ2-1; D gene: TRBD2; CDR3 protein: CASSGWTRNYNEQFF; CDR3 DNA: TGTGCCAGCAGCGGTTGGACTAGAAACTACAATGAGCAGTTCTTC
V gene: TRBV11-2; clone size: many; J gene: TRBJ2-7; D gene: TRBD2; CDR3 protein: CASSPIGGRAEQYF; CDR3 DNA: TGTGCCAGCAGCCCCATAGGCGGGAGAGCCGAGCAGTACTTC
V gene: TRBV7-9; clone size: many; J gene: TRBJ1-2; D gene: TRBD1; CDR3 protein: CASSHSTGVTNYGYTF; CDR3 DNA: TGTGCCAGCAGCCACTCGACAGGGGTGACTAACTATGGCTACACCTTC
V gene: TRBV11-2; clone size: many; J gene: TRBJ2-7; D gene: NA; CDR3 protein: CASTWTAKAYEQYF; CDR3 DNA: TGTGCCAGCACATGGACAGCGAAAGCCTACGAGCAGTACTTC
V gene: TRBV5-1; clone size: NA; J gene: TRBJ2-7; D gene: NA; CDR3 protein: CASSLRTGQLTEQYF; CDR3 DNA: TGCGCCAGCAGCTTGCGTACGGGCCAACTCACGGAGCAGTACTTC
V gene: TRBV6-1; clone size: many; J gene: TRBJ2-2; D gene: NA; CDR3 protein: CASISDMDTGELFF; CDR3 DNA: TGTGCCAGCATCTCGGACATGGACACCGGGGAGCTGTTTTTT
V gene: TRBV28; clone size: NA; J gene: TRBJ2-6; D gene: NA; CDR3 protein: CASMGTTGANVLTF; CDR3 DNA: TGTGCCAGCATGGGGACCACTGGGGCCAACGTCCTGACTTTC
V gene: TRBV29-1; clone size: many; J gene: TRBJ2-7; D gene: TRBD2; CDR3 protein: CSVELGLAGVDEQYF; CDR3 DNA: TGCAGCGTTGAGTTGGGACTAGCGGGAGTCGACGAGCAGTACTTC
V gene: TRBV13; clone size: NA; J gene: TRBJ2-7; D gene: TRBD1; CDR3 protein: CASKGQGFNEQYF; CDR3 DNA: TGTGCCAGCAAGGGACAGGGGTTCAACGAGCAGTACTTC
V gene: TRBV5-1; clone size: many; J gene: TRBJ2-3; D gene: TRBD2; CDR3 protein: CASTETSGTTDTQYF; CDR3 DNA: TGCGCCAGCACCGAGACTAGCGGTACTACAGATACGCAGTATTTT
V gene: TRBV20-1; clone size: many; J gene: TRBJ2-3; D gene: NA; CDR3 protein: CSARSRLGDTQYF; CDR3 DNA: TGCAGTGCTAGAAGTCGTCTGGGAGATACGCAGTATTTT
V gene: TRBV4-1; clone size: many; J gene: TRBJ1-5; D gene: NA; CDR3 protein: CASSLDGGLGNQPQHF; CDR3 DNA: TGCGCCAGCAGCCTAGACGGGGGATTAGGCAATCAGCCCCAGCATTTT
V gene: TRBV28; clone size: many; J gene: TRBJ2-7; D gene: TRBD1; CDR3 protein: CASSSGQGYEQYF; CDR3 DNA: TGTGCCAGCAGTTCGGGACAGGGCTACGAGCAGTACTTC
V gene: TRBV7-2; clone size: NA; J gene: TRBJ1-5; D gene: NA; CDR3 protein: CASSLAGVDNQPQHF; CDR3 DNA: TGTGCCAGCAGCTTAGCGGGGGTAGACAATCAGCCCCAGCATTTT
V gene: TRBV5-1; clone size: many; J gene: TRBJ2-7; D gene: TRBD1; CDR3 protein: CASSWTGREQYF; CDR3 DNA: TGCGCCAGCAGCTGGACAGGGCGTGAGCAGTACTTC
V gene: TRBV28; clone size: many; J gene: TRBJ2-1; D gene: TRBD1; CDR3 protein: CASREPGQSYNEQFF; CDR3 DNA: TGTGCCAGCAGGGAGCCGGGACAGAGTTACAATGAGCAGTTCTTC
V gene: TRBV25-1; clone size: NA; J gene: TRBJ1-2; D gene: NA; CDR3 protein: CASSDGQYGYTF; CDR3 DNA: TGTGCCAGCAGTGATGGACAGTATGGCTACACCTTC
V gene: TRBV3-1; clone size: many; J gene: TRBJ2-7; D gene: NA; CDR3 protein: CASSQVPRPGFYEQYF; CDR3 DNA: TGTGCCAGCAGCCAAGTCCCCCGACCTGGGTTCTACGAGCAGTACTTC
V gene: TRBV5-1; clone size: many; J gene: TRBJ2-3; D gene: TRBD2; CDR3 protein: CASSSPSGRSKGSDTQYF; CDR3 DNA: TGCGCCAGCAGCTCACCTAGCGGGAGGTCCAAGGGATCAGATACGCAGTATTTT
V gene: TRBV7-3; clone size: many; J gene: TRBJ2-1; D gene: NA; CDR3 protein: CASSSLGPGYEQFF; CDR3 DNA: TGTGCCAGCAGCTCCTTGGGCCCCGGCTATGAGCAGTTCTTC
V gene: TRBV20-1; clone size: NA; J gene: TRBJ2-1; D gene: TRBD2; CDR3 protein: CSASKHSGGDNEQFF; CDR3 DNA: TGCAGTGCTAGCAAGCATAGCGGGGGGGACAATGAGCAGTTCTTC
V gene: TRBV28; clone size: NA; J gene: TRBJ2-1; D gene: NA; CDR3 protein: CASSFWDNEQFF; CDR3 DNA: TGTGCCAGCAGTTTTTGGGATAATGAGCAGTTCTTC
V gene: TRBV6-1; clone size: many; J gene: TRBJ1-5; D gene: TRBD1; CDR3 protein: CASSSPGTGLVSNQPQHF; CDR3 DNA: TGTGCCAGCAGTTCACCCGGGACAGGGCTGGTGAGCAATCAGCCCCAGCATTTT
V gene: TRBV15; clone size: NA; J gene: TRBJ1-2; D gene: NA; CDR3 protein: CATSRDLRGHYGYTF; CDR3 DNA: TGTGCCACCAGCAGAGATCTCCGGGGACACTATGGCTACACCTTC
V gene: TRBV28; clone size: many; J gene: TRBJ1-1; D gene: NA; CDR3 protein: CASSLIEGDRKAFF; CDR3 DNA: TGTGCCAGCAGCTTAATAGAAGGGGATCGTAAAGCTTTCTTT
V gene: TRBV20-1; clone size: many; J gene: TRBJ2-1; D gene: TRBD1; CDR3 protein: CSARHGTGAYNEQFF; CDR3 DNA: TGCAGTGCTAGACACGGGACAGGGGCTTACAATGAGCAGTTCTTC
V gene: TRBV10-3; clone size: many; J gene: TRBJ2-7; D gene: NA; CDR3 protein: CAISEFQGSYEQYF; CDR3 DNA: TGTGCCATCAGTGAGTTTCAGGGATCCTACGAGCAGTACTTC
V gene: TRBV20-1; clone size: many; J gene: TRBJ2-7; D gene: TRBD2; CDR3 protein: CSASSSGSYEQYF; CDR3 DNA: TGCAGTGCTAGTTCTAGCGGGTCCTACGAGCAGTACTTC
V gene: TRBV7-9; clone size: many; J gene: TRBJ2-7; D gene: TRBD2; CDR3 protein: CASSLIWTSKGEQYF; CDR3 DNA: TGTGCCAGCAGCTTAATCTGGACTAGCAAGGGCGAGCAGTACTTC
V gene: TRBV29-1; clone size: NA; J gene: TRBJ1-1; D gene: NA; CDR3 protein: CSVEVQTNTEAFF; CDR3 DNA: TGCAGCGTTGAAGTACAAACGAACACTGAAGCTTTCTTT
V gene: TRBV30; clone size: NA; J gene: TRBJ1-5; D gene: NA; CDR3 protein: CAWSEGFNQPQHF; CDR3 DNA: TGTGCCTGGAGTGAGGGTTTTAATCAGCCCCAGCATTTT
V gene: TRBV5-1; clone size: NA; J gene: TRBJ2-2; D gene: TRBD2; CDR3 protein: CASSASGTGELFF; CDR3 DNA: TGCGCCAGCAGCGCTAGCGGGACCGGGGAGCTGTTTTTT
V gene: TRBV28; clone size: many; J gene: TRBJ1-1; D gene: NA; CDR3 protein: CASIRGGYTEAFF; CDR3 DNA: TGTGCCAGCATCAGGGGAGGATACACTGAAGCTTTCTTT